This TCR beta chain was identified in a study of cytomegalovirus exposure and HLA in healthy donors. Study-wide points: Some TCR beta chains (roughly 160 of them) were listed as cytomegalovirus-associated. In the analysis, some V segments, TRBV6-2 and TRBV6-3 included, were excluded as indistinguishable. TCR sequences were mostly rare, though some public TCRs occurred in many donors.

The PCR was carried out with 60 Vbeta primers and 13 Jbeta primers. Libraries were prepared by immunoSEQ multiplex PCR; TCRdb keeps only in-frame clonotypes and omits some of them. Of around 160,000 clones listed, more than 70% were seen once; the top ten hold 4% to 5.5%. On this clone: Its antigen is currently unknown.

CDR1 and CDR2 from the germline V gene are MNHEY and SVGAGI. The CDR3 has 15 residues. V was clipped by 2 bases and J by 7 bases; unmatched bases: 6. The rearrangement joins TRBV6-5 to TRBJ2-1, with TRBD2 identical over 9 bases. The sequenced material came from PBMCs. The clonotype was recovered from a male donor in good health and CMV-seronegative. The CDR3 here is CASSYRGRASNEQFF. CDR3 nucleotide sequence: TGTGCCAGCAGTTACCGCGGGAGGGCCTCAAATGAGCAGTTCTTC.